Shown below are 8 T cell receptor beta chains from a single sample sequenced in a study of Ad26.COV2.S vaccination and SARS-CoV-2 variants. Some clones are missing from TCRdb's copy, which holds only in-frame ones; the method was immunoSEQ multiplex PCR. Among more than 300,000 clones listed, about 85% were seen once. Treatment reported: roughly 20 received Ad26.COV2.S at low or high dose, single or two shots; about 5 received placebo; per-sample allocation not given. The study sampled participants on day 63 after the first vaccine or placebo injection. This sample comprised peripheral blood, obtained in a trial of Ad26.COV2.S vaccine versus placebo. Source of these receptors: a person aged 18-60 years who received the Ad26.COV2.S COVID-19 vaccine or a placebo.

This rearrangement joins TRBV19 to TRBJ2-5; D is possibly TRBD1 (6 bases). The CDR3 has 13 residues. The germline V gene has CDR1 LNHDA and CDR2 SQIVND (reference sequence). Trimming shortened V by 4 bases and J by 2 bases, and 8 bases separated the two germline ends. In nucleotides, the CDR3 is TGTGCCAGTAGTACGGGACAACAAGAGACCCAGTACTTC. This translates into CASSTGQQETQYF.

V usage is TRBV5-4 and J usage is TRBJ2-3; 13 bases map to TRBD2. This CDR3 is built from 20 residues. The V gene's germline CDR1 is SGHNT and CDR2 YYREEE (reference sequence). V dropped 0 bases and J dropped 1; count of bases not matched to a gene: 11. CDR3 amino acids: CASSLVGGTSGTYGTDTQYF. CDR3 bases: TGTGCCAGCAGCTTGGTGGGGGGGACTAGCGGGACGTACGGCACAGATACGCAGTATTTT.

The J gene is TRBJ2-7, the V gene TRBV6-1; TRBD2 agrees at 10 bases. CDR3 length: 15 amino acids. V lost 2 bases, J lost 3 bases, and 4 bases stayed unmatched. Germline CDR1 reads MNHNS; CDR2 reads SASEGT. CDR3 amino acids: CASSERASGSYEQYF. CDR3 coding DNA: TGTGCCAGCAGTGAAAGGGCTAGCGGGAGCTACGAGCAGTACTTC.

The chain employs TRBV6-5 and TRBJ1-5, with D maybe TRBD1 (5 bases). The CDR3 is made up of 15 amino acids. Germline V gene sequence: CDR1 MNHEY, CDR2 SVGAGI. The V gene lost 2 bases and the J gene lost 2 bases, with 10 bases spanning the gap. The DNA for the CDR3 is TGTGCCAGCAGTTACGGGGGTAGCGGCAATCAGCCCCAGCATTTT. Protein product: CASSYGGSGNQPQHF.

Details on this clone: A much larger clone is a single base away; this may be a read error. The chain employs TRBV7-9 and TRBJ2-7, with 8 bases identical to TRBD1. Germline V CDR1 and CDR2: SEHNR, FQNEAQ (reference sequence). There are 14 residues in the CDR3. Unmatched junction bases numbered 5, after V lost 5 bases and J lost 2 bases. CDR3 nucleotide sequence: TGTGCCAGCAGCGGCCGGGACAGGACCTACGAGCAGTACTTC. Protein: CASSGRDRTYEQYF.

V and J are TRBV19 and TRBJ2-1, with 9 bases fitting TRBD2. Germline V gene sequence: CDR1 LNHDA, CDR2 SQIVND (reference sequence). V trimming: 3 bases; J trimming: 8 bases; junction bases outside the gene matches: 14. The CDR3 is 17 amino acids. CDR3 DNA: TGTGCCAGTAGTATCGCGGCGGGAGGGCCGGGGGGGCATGAGCAGTTCTTC. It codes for CASSIAAGGPGGHEQFF.

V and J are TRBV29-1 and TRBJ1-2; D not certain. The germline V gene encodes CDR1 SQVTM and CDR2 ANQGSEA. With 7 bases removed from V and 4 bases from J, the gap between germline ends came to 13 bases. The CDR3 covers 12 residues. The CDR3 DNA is TGCAGCGGATACGGGCCCTTCTATGGCTACACCTTC. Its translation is CSGYGPFYGYTF.

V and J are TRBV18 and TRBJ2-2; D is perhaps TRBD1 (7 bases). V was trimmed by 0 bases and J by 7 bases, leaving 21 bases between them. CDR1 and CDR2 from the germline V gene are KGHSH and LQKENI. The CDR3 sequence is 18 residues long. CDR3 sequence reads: CASSPPRGTGEVSGELFF. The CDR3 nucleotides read TGTGCCAGCTCACCACCGCGGGGCACAGGGGAAGTTAGCGGGGAGCTGTTTTTT.